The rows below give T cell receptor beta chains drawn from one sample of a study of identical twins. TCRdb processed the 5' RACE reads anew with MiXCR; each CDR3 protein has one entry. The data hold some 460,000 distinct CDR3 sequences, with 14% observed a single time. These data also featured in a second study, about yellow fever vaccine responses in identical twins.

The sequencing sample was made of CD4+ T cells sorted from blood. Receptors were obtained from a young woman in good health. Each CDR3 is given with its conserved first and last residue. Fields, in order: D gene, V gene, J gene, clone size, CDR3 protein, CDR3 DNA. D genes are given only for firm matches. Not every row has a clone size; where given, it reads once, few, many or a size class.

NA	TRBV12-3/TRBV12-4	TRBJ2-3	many	CASTPGSGRAHTDTQYF	TGTGCCAGCACCCCCGGGAGTGGGCGTGCCCACACAGATACGCAGTATTTT
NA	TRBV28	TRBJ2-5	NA	CASNPRGRQVIGVGTQYF	TGTGCCAGCAACCCCAGGGGACGACAGGTTATAGGGGTAGGGACCCAGTACTTC
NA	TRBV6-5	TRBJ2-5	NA	CASSYARIPQETQYF	TGTGCCAGCAGTTACGCCCGGATTCCACAAGAGACCCAGTACTTC
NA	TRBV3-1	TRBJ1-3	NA	CASSQVSWDRNTIYF	TGTGCCAGCAGCCAAGTCTCGTGGGACCGAAACACCATATATTTT
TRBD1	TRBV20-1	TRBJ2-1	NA	CSASPYQGQVTNEQFF	TGCAGTGCTAGCCCCTACCAGGGACAGGTAACCAATGAGCAGTTCTTC
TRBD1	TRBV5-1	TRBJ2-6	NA	CASEIGQGTVPGANVLTF	TGCGCCAGCGAGATTGGACAGGGGACTGTTCCTGGGGCCAACGTCCTGACTTTC
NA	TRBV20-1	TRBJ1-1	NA	CSAPRPQGRDTEAFF	TGCAGTGCGCCCCGGCCCCAGGGTAGGGACACTGAAGCTTTCTTT
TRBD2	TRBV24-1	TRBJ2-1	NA	CATKLRLAGGLNEQFF	TGTGCCACCAAACTTAGACTAGCGGGAGGGCTAAATGAGCAGTTCTTC
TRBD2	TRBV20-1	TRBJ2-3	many	CSAFPGTITDTQYF	TGCAGTGCTTTCCCAGGGACTATCACAGATACGCAGTATTTT
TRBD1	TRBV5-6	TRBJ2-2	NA	CASSSPGQGLPGSGELFF	TGTGCCAGCAGCTCGCCGGGACAGGGCCTACCCGGTTCCGGGGAGCTGTTTTTT